The clone carrying this T cell receptor (beta chain) has just one count. Its antigen is not known. Germline loops: CDR1 ENHRY, CDR2 SYGVKD. V was clipped by 10 bases and J by 4 bases; unmatched bases: 9. CDR3 length equals 13 residues. Repertoires were generated with immunoSEQ multiplex PCR, while TCRdb's copy carries only in-frame clones and drops some. There are tens of thousands of clones in the sample; more than 70% occur only once, and about 9% lies in the top ten. The data originate from a study of OX40 agonist ivuxolimab in advanced cancers. At the level of the study: One hepatocellular carcinoma and two cutaneous melanoma patients partially responded.

Overall study findings and caveats: Dosing at 0.1 to 3.0 mg/kg was accompanied by clonal expansion of CD4+ and CD8+ blood T cells by week 6. Expansion of clones was among the lowest in partial responders at 0.1-3.0 mg/kg.

The clonotype originates from an adult with an advanced solid tumor such as melanoma, head and neck, liver or kidney cancer. The chain couples TRBV10-3 to TRBJ2-7, with TRBD2 matching 8 bases. The material sequenced was CD4+ or CD8+ T cells sorted from blood, taken in a trial of the OX40 agonist ivuxolimab. CDR3 residues: CATVTAGGYEQYF. CDR3 sequence (DNA): TGTGCCACCGTCACGGCGGGAGGATACGAGCAGTACTTC.